This T cell receptor (beta chain) came from a study of Tregs in tolerant kidney transplant recipients. Whole-study context: A roughly three-day belatacept mixed lymphocyte reaction, sometimes plus 5-day graft donor restimulation, preceded CD4+CD25+CD127- sorting.

Details on this clone: Its target is not known.

Study-wide results and caveats: Validation in larger populations is needed because few patients were studied. Activated donor B cell expansion appeared to reveal the most relevant donor-specific TCRbeta repertoire.

Data came from immunoSEQ multiplex PCR; TCRdb stores just in-frame clones and leaves some out. The sample includes some 20,000 clones, just over 65% seen only once; the top ten take 3% to 4%. Trimming cost V 1 base and J 4 bases; bases outside gene matches: 9. The length of the CDR3 is 16 residues. Germline V CDR1 and CDR2: SEHNR, FQNEAQ (reference sequence). The sequence derives from a human donor in good health. Sequencing was performed on Tregs from blood cultured with allogeneic cells. The V and J genes are TRBV7-9 and TRBJ1-2; TRBD1 aligns across 7 bases. CDR3 nucleotide sequence: TGTGCCAGCAGCTTAGATCCCCCTAGACAGGGCTATGGCTACACCTTC. Its translation: CASSLDPPRQGYGYTF.